This T cell receptor beta chain was obtained from a study of T cell repertoires in cytomegalovirus infection. V shed 5 bases, J shed 10 bases, and the junction held 11 bases outside the gene matches. The CDR3 consists of 16 residues. TCRdb re-called the reads through MiXCR, storing one row per CDR3 protein. In the table there are approximately 81,000 distinct CDR3 sequences, 20% to 30% of which are singletons. A word on this clonotype: Its matching antigen is unknown.

The V gene is TRBV12-3 or TRBV12-4, the J gene TRBJ2-1, with TRBD2 matching 13 bases. Sequenced here: CD8+ T cells from cultured PBMCs, sampled from culture after CMV antigen stimulation. The clonotype comes from a human donor in good health (CMV status not recorded). Some clones in this sample may be carry-over from other donors' samples. In nucleotides, the CDR3 is TGTGCCAGCAGTCCCTTACTAGCGGGAGGGCCAATGGAGCAGTTCTTC. Its translation is CASSPLLAGGPMEQFF.